These T cell receptor beta chains were read from a single sample in a study of blood T cell repertoires in COVID-19. Clones were read by immunoSEQ multiplex PCR, and TCRdb kept only the in-frame ones, dropping some. This table has 400,000 to 500,000 clones, more than 70% appearing once. Sequenced input: PBMCs or T cells enriched from blood (not recorded which). The source of these receptors is a woman between 18 and 29 years old who had been exposed to COVID-19. The CDR3 runs from the conserved cysteine through the conserved F or W. Fields, in order: clone size, J gene, V gene, CDR3 protein. Clone size is not always given. Where it is, it says once, few, many or a class for expanded clones.

clone_size: NA; j_call: TRBJ1-1; v_call: TRBV19; cdr3_aa: CASSSDRLMNTEAFF
clone_size: NA; j_call: TRBJ2-7; v_call: TRBV27; cdr3_aa: CASSLRQGYEQYF
clone_size: NA; j_call: TRBJ2-7; v_call: TRBV19; cdr3_aa: CASSGGISDEQYF
clone_size: once; j_call: TRBJ1-3; v_call: TRBV7-9; cdr3_aa: CASSWDRGDTIYF
clone_size: NA; j_call: TRBJ2-5; v_call: TRBV19; cdr3_aa: CASSIEGTGVGQETQYF
clone_size: once; j_call: TRBJ1-1; v_call: TRBV29-1; cdr3_aa: CSLEQGTEAFF
clone_size: NA; j_call: TRBJ1-2; v_call: TRBV19; cdr3_aa: CASSGTGNYGYTF
clone_size: NA; j_call: TRBJ1-6; v_call: TRBV23-1; cdr3_aa: CAPPGGRKGLHF
clone_size: NA; j_call: TRBJ2-7; v_call: TRBV5-1; cdr3_aa: CASSLEAGGNEQYF
clone_size: NA; j_call: TRBJ2-3; v_call: TRBV4-2; cdr3_aa: CASSQGLAGGSTDTQYF
clone_size: NA; j_call: TRBJ1-1; v_call: TRBV27; cdr3_aa: CASSLSTVNTEAFF